These T cell receptor beta chains were read from a single sample in a study of shared clonotypes between healthy human individuals. Assay used: immunoSEQ multiplex PCR; TCRdb lists only in-frame clones, some missing. This sample carries 1.5 million to 2.5 million clones, around 96% of them seen once, and the ten largest clones take roughly 1%. The source material was naive CD8+ T cells sorted from blood. These TCRs come from a man aged 18 to 29 in good health. Each CDR3 is given with its conserved first and last residue. The D gene is left open where the match is weak. Size is stated for part of the rows, as once, few or many counts, or as a class when the clone is expanded.

. | TRBJ2-7 | TRBV5-1 | TRBD2 | TGCGCCAGCAGCTTGGGGCGGGAGTTCTACGAGCAGTACTTC | CASSLGREFYEQYF
. | TRBJ2-5 | TRBV6-1 | . | TGTGCCAGCAGTGAACAAGTTGGGACAACACAAGAGACCCAGTACTTC | CASSEQVGTTQETQYF
. | TRBJ1-1 | TRBV6-5 | . | TGTGCCAGCAGTATACTGGAAGGGAGCACTGAAGCTTTCTTT | CASSILEGSTEAFF
. | TRBJ2-7 | TRBV5-1 | . | TGCGCCAGCAGCTTGGTCGTCGGAACCTACGAGCAGTACTTC | CASSLVVGTYEQYF
. | TRBJ1-4 | TRBV9 | TRBD1 | TGTGCCAGCAGCCACAGGGGGGATAATGAAAAACTGTTTTTT | CASSHRGDNEKLFF
. | TRBJ1-6 | TRBV11-2 | . | TGTGCCAGCAGCGCGACAGCGGCTGGTGGTTCACCCCTCCACTTT | CASSATAAGGSPLHF
. | TRBJ1-2 | TRBV4-3 | . | TGCGCCAGCAGCCAAGATTTCTCTAAGCGACAGGCGTCCATCTATGGCTACACCTTC | CASSQDFSKRQASIYGYTF
. | TRBJ1-2 | TRBV6-1 | . | TGTGCCAGCGGAGGACATGTCGGCTATGGCTACACCTTC | CASGGHVGYGYTF
. | TRBJ2-5 | TRBV30 | TRBD1 | TGTGCCTGGAGTGTGAGCAGGGGGCTTCGAGAGACCCAGTACTTC | CAWSVSRGLRETQYF
. | TRBJ1-2 | TRBV6-6 | . | TGTGCCAGCAGTTACTCGTCGGCAGTATTCTATGGCTACACCTTC | CASSYSSAVFYGYTF
. | TRBJ2-3 | TRBV4-1 | . | TGCGCCAGCAGCCAAGATCCGAGTTGGGGCTCAGATACGCAGTATTTT | CASSQDPSWGSDTQYF
. | TRBJ2-7 | TRBV13 | . | TGTGCCAGCAGCTTAGCCCCTCGGTGGTCCTCAGGCGAGCAGTACTTC | CASSLAPRWSSGEQYF
once | TRBJ1-2 | TRBV28 | . | TGTGCCAGCAGTTCCCTTATCGGCGTTGGGGGGGGTGTTAACTATGGCTACACCTTC | CASSSLIGVGGGVNYGYTF
. | TRBJ1-1 | TRBV5-1 | . | TGCGCCAGCAGCTTGGATGGGCTGTTGGGCACTGAAGCTTTCTTT | CASSLDGLLGTEAFF
. | TRBJ2-7 | TRBV2 | TRBD2 | TGTGCCAGCAGTACCCCCGGACTAGCGTCCTACGAGCAGTACTTC | CASSTPGLASYEQYF
. | TRBJ1-4 | TRBV2 | . | TGTGCCAGCAGAGCGGACAGTTCCAATGAAAAACTGTTTTTT | CASRADSSNEKLFF
. | TRBJ2-7 | TRBV4-1 | . | TGCGCCAGCAGCCCTTCTGGCGGTTCCTACGAGCAGTACTTC | CASSPSGGSYEQYF
. | TRBJ2-7 | TRBV4-1 | TRBD1 | TGCGCCAGCAGCCAGACGGGACAGGGTGGGTACGAGCAGTACTTC | CASSQTGQGGYEQYF
. | TRBJ2-7 | TRBV6-6 | . | TGTGCCAGCAGTTACTCCGCAGGCTCCTACGAGCAGTACTTC | CASSYSAGSYEQYF
. | TRBJ2-7 | TRBV19 | TRBD1 | TGTGCCAGTAGTCCGTGGACAGGGGGCTACGAGCAGTACTTC | CASSPWTGGYEQYF
. | TRBJ2-1 | TRBV6-5 | . | TGTGCCAGCAGTTCCCTTAAAGGGGGATCCTACAATGAGCAGTTCTTC | CASSSLKGGSYNEQFF